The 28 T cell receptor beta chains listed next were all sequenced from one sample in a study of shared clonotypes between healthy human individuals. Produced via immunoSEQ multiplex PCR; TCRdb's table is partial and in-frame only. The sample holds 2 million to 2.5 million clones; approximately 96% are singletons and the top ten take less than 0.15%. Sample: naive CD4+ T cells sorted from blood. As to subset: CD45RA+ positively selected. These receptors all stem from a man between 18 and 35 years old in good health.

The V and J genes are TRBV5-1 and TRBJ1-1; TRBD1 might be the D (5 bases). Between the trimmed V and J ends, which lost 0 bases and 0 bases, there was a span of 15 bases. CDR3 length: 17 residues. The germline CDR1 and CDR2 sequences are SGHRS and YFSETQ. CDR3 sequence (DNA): TGCGCCAGCAGCTTGGCCCGGCAGGGTGACATGAACACTGAAGCTTTCTTT. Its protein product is CASSLARQGDMNTEAFF.

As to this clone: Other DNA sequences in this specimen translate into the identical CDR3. The CDR3 region has the DNA TGTGCCAGCAGTTTATCCGGCACAGGTTACGAGCAGTACTTC. It codes for CASSLSGTGYEQYF. V gene TRBV27 combines with J gene TRBJ2-7; D is possibly TRBD1 (5 bases). V gave up 0 bases and J gave up 4 bases, with 10 bases separating them. Looked up from germline, CDR1 is MNHEY and CDR2 is SMNVEV (reference sequence). CDR3 size: 14 residues.

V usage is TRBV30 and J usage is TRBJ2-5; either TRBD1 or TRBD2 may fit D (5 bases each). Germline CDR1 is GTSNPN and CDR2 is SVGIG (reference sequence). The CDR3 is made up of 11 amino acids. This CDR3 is CAWGFSETQYF. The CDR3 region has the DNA TGTGCTTGGGGGTTCTCAGAGACCCAGTACTTC.

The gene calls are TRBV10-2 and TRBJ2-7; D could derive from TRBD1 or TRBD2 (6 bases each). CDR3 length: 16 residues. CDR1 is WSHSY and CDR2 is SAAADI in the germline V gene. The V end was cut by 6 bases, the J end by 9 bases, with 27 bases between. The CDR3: CASRDIGTGTGNGQYF. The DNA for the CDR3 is TGCGCCAGCAGGGACATAGGAACAGGGACTGGGAACGGGCAGTACTTC.

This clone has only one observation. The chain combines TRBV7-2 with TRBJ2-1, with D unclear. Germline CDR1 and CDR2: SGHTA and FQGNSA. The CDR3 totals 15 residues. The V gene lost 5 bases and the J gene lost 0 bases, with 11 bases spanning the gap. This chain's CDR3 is CASSERPSSYNEQFF. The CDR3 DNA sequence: TGTGCCAGCAGCGAACGACCTAGCTCCTACAATGAGCAGTTCTTC.

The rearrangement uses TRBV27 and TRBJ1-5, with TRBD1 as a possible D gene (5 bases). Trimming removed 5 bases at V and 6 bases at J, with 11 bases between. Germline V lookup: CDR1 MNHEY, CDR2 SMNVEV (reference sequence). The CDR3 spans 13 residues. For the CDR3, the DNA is TGTGCCAGCAGTGGGACCTGGGGTCAGCCCCAGCATTTT. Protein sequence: CASSGTWGQPQHF.

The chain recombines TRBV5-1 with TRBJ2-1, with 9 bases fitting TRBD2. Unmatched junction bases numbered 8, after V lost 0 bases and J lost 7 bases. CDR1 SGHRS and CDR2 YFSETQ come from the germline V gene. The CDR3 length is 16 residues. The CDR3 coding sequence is TGCGCCAGCAGCTTGGCTAGCGGGAAAGGGGTGAATGAGCAGTTCTTC. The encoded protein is CASSLASGKGVNEQFF.

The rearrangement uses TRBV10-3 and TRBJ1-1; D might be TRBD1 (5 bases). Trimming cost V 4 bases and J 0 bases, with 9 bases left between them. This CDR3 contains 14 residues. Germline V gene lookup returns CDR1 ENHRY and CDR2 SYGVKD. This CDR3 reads CAISGGVMNTEAFF. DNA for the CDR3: TGTGCCATCAGTGGAGGGGTAATGAACACTGAAGCTTTCTTT.

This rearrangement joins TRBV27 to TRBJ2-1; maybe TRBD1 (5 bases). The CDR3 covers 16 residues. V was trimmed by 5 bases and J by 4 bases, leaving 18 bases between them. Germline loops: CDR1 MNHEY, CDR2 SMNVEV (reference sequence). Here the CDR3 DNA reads TGTGCCAGCAGTGGCTTGACAGCGACCTATTACAATGAGCAGTTCTTC. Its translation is CASSGLTATYYNEQFF.

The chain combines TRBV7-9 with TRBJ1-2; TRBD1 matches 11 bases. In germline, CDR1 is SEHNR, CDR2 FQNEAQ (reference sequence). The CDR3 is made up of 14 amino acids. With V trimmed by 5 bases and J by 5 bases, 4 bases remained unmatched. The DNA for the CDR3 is TGTGCCAGCAGCCGGACAGGGGGCGGTTATGGCTACACCTTC. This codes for CASSRTGGGYGYTF.

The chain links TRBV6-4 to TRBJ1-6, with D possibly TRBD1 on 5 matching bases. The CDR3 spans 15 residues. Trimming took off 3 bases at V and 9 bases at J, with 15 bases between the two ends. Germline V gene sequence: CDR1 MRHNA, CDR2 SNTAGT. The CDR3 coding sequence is TGTGCCAGCAGTGAAACGACAGTGACTACTTCACCCCTCCACTTT. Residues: CASSETTVTTSPLHF.

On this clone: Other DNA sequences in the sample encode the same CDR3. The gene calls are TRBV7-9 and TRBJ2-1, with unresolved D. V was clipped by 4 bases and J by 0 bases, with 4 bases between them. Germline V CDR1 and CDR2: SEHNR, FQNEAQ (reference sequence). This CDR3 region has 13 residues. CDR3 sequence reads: CASSSSSYNEQFF. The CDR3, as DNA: TGTGCCAGCAGCTCAAGCTCCTACAATGAGCAGTTCTTC. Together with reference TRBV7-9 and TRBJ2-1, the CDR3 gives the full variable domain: DTGVSQNPRHKITKRGQNVTFRCDPISEHNRLYWYRQTLGQGPEFLTYFQNEAQLEKSRLLSDRFSAERPKGSFSTLEIQRTEQGDSAMYLCASSSSSYNEQFFGPGTRLTVL.

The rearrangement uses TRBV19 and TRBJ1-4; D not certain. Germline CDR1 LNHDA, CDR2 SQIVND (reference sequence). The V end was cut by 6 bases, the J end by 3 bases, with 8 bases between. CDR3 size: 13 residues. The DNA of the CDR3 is TGTGCCAGTAGCGTAGAAGCTAATGAAAAACTGTTTTTT. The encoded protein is CASSVEANEKLFF.

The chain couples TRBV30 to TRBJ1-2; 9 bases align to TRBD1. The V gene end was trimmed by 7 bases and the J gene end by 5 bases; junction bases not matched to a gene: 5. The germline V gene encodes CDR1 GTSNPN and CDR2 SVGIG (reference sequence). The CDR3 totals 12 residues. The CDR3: CAYGQGFYGYTF. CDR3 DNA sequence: TGTGCCTACGGACAGGGGTTTTATGGCTACACCTTC.

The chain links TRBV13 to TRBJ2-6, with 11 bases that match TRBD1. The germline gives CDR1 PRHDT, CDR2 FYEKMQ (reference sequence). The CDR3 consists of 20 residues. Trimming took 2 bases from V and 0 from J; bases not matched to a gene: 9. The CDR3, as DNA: TGTGCCAGCAGCTTAAAAGGTGGGACAGGGGGGAGCTCTGGGGCCAACGTCCTGACTTTC. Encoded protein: CASSLKGGTGGSSGANVLTF.

CDR3 in DNA: TGCGCCAGCCACTTCGGCGGTACCGGGGAGCTGTTTTTT. Amino acids: CASHFGGTGELFF. V is TRBV5-1 and J is TRBJ2-2; D is uncertain. The V gene lost 7 bases and the J gene lost 5 bases, with 12 bases spanning the gap. CDR1 is SGHRS and CDR2 is YFSETQ in the germline V gene. CDR3 length: 13 amino acids.

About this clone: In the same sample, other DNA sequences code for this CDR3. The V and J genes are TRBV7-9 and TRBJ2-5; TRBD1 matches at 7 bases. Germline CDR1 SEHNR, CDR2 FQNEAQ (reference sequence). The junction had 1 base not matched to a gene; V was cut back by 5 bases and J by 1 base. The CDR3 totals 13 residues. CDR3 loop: CASSRQGQETQYF. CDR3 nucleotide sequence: TGTGCCAGCAGCCGACAGGGCCAAGAGACCCAGTACTTC.

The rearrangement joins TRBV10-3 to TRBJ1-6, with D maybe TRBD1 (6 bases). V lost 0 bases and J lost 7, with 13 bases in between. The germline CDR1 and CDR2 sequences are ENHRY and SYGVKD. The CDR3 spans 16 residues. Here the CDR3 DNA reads TGTGCCATCAGTGAGTCGTTGAGGGGGGGCAATTCACCCCTCCACTTT. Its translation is CAISESLRGGNSPLHF.

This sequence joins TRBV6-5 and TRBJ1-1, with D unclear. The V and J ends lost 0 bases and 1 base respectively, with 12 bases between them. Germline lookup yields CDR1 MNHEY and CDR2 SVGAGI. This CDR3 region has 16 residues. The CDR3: CASSYSKGRSNTEAFF. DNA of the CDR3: TGTGCCAGCAGTTACTCGAAGGGCAGGTCGAACACTGAAGCTTTCTTT.

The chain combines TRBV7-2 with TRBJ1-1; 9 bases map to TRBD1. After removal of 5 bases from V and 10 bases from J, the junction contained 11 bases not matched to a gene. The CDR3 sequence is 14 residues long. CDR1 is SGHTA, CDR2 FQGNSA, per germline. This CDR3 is CASSGTGSVFGAFF. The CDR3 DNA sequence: TGTGCCAGCAGCGGGACAGGGTCTGTCTTTGGAGCTTTCTTT.

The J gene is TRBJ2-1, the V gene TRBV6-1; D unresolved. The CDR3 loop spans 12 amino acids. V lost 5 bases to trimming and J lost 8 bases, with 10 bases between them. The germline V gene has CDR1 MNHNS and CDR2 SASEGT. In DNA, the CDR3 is TGTGCCAGCAGTCCCCTGGGCTATGAGCAGTTCTTC. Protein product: CASSPLGYEQFF.

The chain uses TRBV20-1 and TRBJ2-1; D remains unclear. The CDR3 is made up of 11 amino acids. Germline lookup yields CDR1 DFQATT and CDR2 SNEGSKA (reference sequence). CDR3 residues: CSPYGYNEQFF. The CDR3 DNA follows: TGCAGCCCGTACGGATACAATGAGCAGTTCTTC.

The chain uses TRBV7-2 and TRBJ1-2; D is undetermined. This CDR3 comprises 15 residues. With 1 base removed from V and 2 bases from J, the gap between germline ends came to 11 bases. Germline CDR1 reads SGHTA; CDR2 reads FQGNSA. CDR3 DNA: TGTGCCAGCAGCTTAGTTCCGGCTGAAAACTATGGCTACACCTTC. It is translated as CASSLVPAENYGYTF.

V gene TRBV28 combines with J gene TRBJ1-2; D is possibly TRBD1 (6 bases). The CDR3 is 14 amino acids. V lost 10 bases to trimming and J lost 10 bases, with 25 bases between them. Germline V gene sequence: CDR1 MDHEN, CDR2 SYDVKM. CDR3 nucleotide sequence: TGTGCCATCCTGGAAATCTCGGGGGGGCTTATCTACACCTTC. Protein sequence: CAILEISGGLIYTF.

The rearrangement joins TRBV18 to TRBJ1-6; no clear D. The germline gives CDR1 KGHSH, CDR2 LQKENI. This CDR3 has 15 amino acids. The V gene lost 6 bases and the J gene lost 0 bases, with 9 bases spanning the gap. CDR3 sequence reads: CASSVSSSYNSPLHF. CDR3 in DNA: TGTGCCAGCTCGGTCTCGAGCTCCTATAATTCACCCCTCCACTTT.

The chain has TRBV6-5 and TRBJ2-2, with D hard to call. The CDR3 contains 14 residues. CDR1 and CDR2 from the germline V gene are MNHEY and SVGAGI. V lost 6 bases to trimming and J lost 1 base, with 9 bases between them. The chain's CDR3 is CASRRVRNTGELFF. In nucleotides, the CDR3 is TGTGCCAGCAGGAGAGTTAGGAACACCGGGGAGCTGTTTTTT.

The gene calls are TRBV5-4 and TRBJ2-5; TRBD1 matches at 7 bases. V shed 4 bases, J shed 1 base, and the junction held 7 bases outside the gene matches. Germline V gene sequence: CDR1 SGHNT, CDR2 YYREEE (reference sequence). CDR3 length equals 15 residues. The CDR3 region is CASSTGQALQETQYF. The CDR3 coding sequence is TGTGCCAGCAGCACTGGACAGGCCCTCCAAGAGACCCAGTACTTC.

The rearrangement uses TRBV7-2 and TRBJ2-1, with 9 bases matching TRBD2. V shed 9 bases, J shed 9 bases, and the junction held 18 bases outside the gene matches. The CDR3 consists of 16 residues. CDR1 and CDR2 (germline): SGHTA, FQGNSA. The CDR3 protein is CASRRRSAGGVGEQFF. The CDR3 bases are TGTGCCAGTCGACGGAGATCAGCGGGAGGAGTTGGTGAGCAGTTCTTC.